This T cell receptor beta chain comes out of a study of blood T cell repertoires in COVID-19. Whole-study context: The samples span acute and convalescent COVID-19 from the United States, Italy and Spain. T cells, B-cell-depleted T cells, or PBMCs provided the cDNA or gDNA that served as material.

Seattle enrolled patients during active infection and tracked them longitudinally. Under the authors' procedure: Reference gene primer amplification gave nucleated cell count estimates. The repertoire was sequenced with immunoSEQ multiplex PCR; TCRdb's copy has only in-frame clones and lacks some. V, J and clone size are those of that table, while D and trimming were read from the DNA. The sample holds about 12,000 clones, around 71% seen once. The sequence derives from a man in his 60s with COVID-19, enrolled during active disease. Source material: peripheral blood.

The CDR3: CASSSRLAGYSDTQYF. In DNA form, the CDR3 reads TGTGCCAGCAGTTCCCGACTAGCGGGGTACTCAGATACGCAGTATTTT. The J gene is TRBJ2-3, the V gene TRBV6-5; 11 bases are a match to TRBD2. The CDR3 spans 16 residues. With 4 bases clipped from V and 4 bases from J, the junction kept 7 bases outside the gene matches. In germline, CDR1 is MNHEY, CDR2 SVGAGI.